The clone carrying this T cell receptor beta chain was detected a few times. Sequenced by immunoSEQ multiplex PCR; TCRdb stores in-frame clones only, minus some. This sample yields approximately 14,000 clones, of which around three quarters are seen a single time; about a fifth belongs to the top ten. V was trimmed by 0 bases and J by 5 bases, leaving 8 bases between them. CDR3 length equals 14 residues. The germline gives CDR1 LGHNA, CDR2 YNFKEQ. The data were taken from a study of T cells after somatic rescue of genetic block. Sequenced: peripheral blood mononuclear cells (PBMCs). The J gene is TRBJ1-3, the V gene TRBV4-2; D is uncertain. This clonotype was sampled from a boy between 10 and 17 years old. The DNA for the CDR3 is TGTGCCAGCAGCCAAGAAGAGACAAGAAACACCATATATTTT. Amino acid sequence: CASSQEETRNTIYF.